This T cell receptor (beta chain) originates from a study of OX40 agonist ivuxolimab in advanced cancers. Study summary: Across the patients, intravenous ivuxolimab was delivered every 2 weeks at 0.01 to 10 mg/kg. Three patients showed partial responses: one hepatocellular carcinoma and two cutaneous melanoma cases. Findings and limits, study-wide: The antigen specificity of the peripheral T cells (those that were expanded) was not determined. Researchers report that CD8+ T cells had, on average, more expanded clones than CD4+.

For this clone: Its antigen is not identified.

TCRdb's copy holds only in-frame clones and misses some; the assay was immunoSEQ multiplex PCR. This table holds around 35,000 clones, about 87% found once. Looked up from germline, CDR1 is LGHNA and CDR2 is YNFKEQ. The V end was cut by 1 base, the J end by 5 bases, with 23 bases between. This CDR3 contains 18 residues. This sequence was found in an adult with an advanced solid tumor such as melanoma, head and neck, liver or kidney cancer. The V gene is TRBV4-2, the J gene TRBJ1-1; D perhaps matches TRBD1 (6 bases). The source material was CD4+ or CD8+ T cells sorted from blood, sampled in a trial of the OX40 agonist ivuxolimab. The CDR3 reads CASSQAGSYTGTITEAFF. The CDR3 DNA follows: TGTGCCAGCAGCCAAGCCGGGTCCTATACGGGGACAATTACTGAAGCTTTCTTT.